This T cell receptor beta chain comes out of a study of OX40 agonist ivuxolimab in advanced cancers. Overall study: Subjects had a mean age of about 61 years, with a range of roughly 23 to 79; just over 80% were male. Study-level points and caveats: Normalized T-cell clonal expansion was also low in a subset of nonresponders.

Systemic immunosuppression or a history of autoimmune disease excluded patients. A word on this clone: Antigen specificity is unknown.

TCRdb's table, derived via immunoSEQ multiplex PCR, lists solely in-frame clones and lacks some. Here the sample spans 65,000 to 95,000 clones, 85% to 90% being singletons. The source is an adult with an advanced solid tumor such as melanoma, head and neck, liver or kidney cancer. The sample consisted of CD4+ or CD8+ T cells sorted from blood, taken in a trial of the OX40 agonist ivuxolimab.

The CDR3 sequence is CASSLEGVRDTQYF. For the CDR3, the DNA is TGTGCCAGCAGCTTGGAGGGGGTCAGGGATACGCAGTATTTT. This chain connects TRBV5-6 to TRBJ2-3; maybe TRBD1 (6 bases). V lost 0 bases and J 6 bases, leaving 11 bases between the germline ends. Germline V CDR1 and CDR2: SGHDT, YYEEEE. The CDR3 has 14 residues.